The rows below give T cell receptor beta chains drawn from one sample of a study of blood T cell repertoires in COVID-19. Clones were sequenced by immunoSEQ multiplex PCR, and TCRdb holds only the in-frame ones, with some missing. The sample includes around 230,000 clones, approximately 75% seen only once; the top ten take around a tenth. The source material was PBMCs or T cells enriched from blood (not recorded which). The receptor set was obtained from a man aged 35 to 55 who had recovered from COVID-19. Both conserved end residues are trimmed from each CDR3. The order of the fields is V gene, J gene, CDR3 protein.

TRBV12-5	TRBJ1-5	ASGPAGTVNQPQH
TRBV27	TRBJ2-3	ASRLAGGSTDTQY
TRBV29-1	TRBJ1-3	SVGTVGNTIY
TRBV29-1	TRBJ2-2	SVGTGGASGELF
TRBV6-1	TRBJ2-3	ASSEEVRIPGTVKFRDTDTQY
TRBV7-9	TRBJ1-2	ASSPQTGPYGYT
TRBV5-1	TRBJ2-1	ASRNTGDYNEQF
TRBV11-2	TRBJ1-1	ASSGQGKGTEAF
TRBV19	TRBJ1-2	ASNYQKNWPGGYT
TRBV7-9	TRBJ2-5	ASSLEWGVGETQY
TRBV11-3	TRBJ2-7	ASSRNNLAGGPDEQY
TRBV7-8	TRBJ1-6	ASSLVISADRVGSPLH
TRBV19	TRBJ1-6	ASSIVWTASSSYNSPLH
TRBV30	TRBJ2-5	AWSVYFNRETQY
TRBV10-2	TRBJ2-7	ASSDGLALYEQY
TRBV5-5	TRBJ2-1	ASRQIPDRGEQF